Following are 2 T cell receptor beta chains from one sample sequenced in a study of cytomegalovirus exposure and HLA in healthy donors. The protocol was immunoSEQ multiplex PCR, while the TCRdb copy is restricted to in-frame clones and leaves out a portion. The table has about 280,000 clones, more than 75% seen once. Sequenced sample: PBMCs. Receptors originate from a woman under 30 in good health and CMV-seronegative.

The rearrangement uses TRBV19 and TRBJ1-2; D gene ambiguous. The CDR3 length is 16 residues. CDR1 and CDR2 (germline): LNHDA, SQIVND (reference sequence). The V gene lost 5 bases and the J gene lost 0 bases, with 16 bases spanning the gap. The CDR3 region has the DNA TGTGCCAGTAGTCGATTCCTGAATTCGGCTAACTATGGCTACACCTTC. Translating it yields CASSRFLNSANYGYTF.

This chain connects TRBV27 to TRBJ2-3; D unresolved. V lost 3 bases and J lost 0, with 10 bases in between. CDR1 is MNHEY, CDR2 SMNVEV, per germline (reference sequence). The CDR3 extends over 15 amino acids. The CDR3 DNA sequence: TGTGCCAGCAGTTTTGGTCGACTCAGCACAGATACGCAGTATTTT. This gives the protein CASSFGRLSTDTQYF.